This T cell receptor (beta chain) emerged from a study of CD8 T cells in Susac syndrome. V was pared by 5 bases and J by 3 bases, with 10 bases between. Germline CDR1 WSHSY, CDR2 SAAADI. The CDR3 spans 13 residues. CD8+ and CD4+ T cells circulating in blood were sequenced for TCR beta. Random hexamers were used to reverse transcribe an amount of roughly 0.45 to 1 ug RNA. Across 54 Vbeta and 13 Jbeta, TCR beta CDR3 was amplified with immunoSEQ multiplex PCR. TCRdb reprocessed the immunoSEQ multiplex PCR reads via MiXCR and lists one record per CDR3 protein. Of over 350,000 distinct CDR3 sequences listed, 85% are singletons.

The clonotype originates from a human donor with multiple sclerosis. Sequences were obtained from CD8+ T cells from PBMCs. This chain uses TRBV10-2 with TRBJ1-1; possibly TRBD1 for D (6 bases). The CDR3 nucleotides are TGCGCCAGCAGTTGGACAGTCGACACTGAAGCTTTCTTT. Translated: CASSWTVDTEAFF.